This T cell receptor beta chain was sequenced for a study of blood T cell repertoires in COVID-19. Generated by immunoSEQ multiplex PCR, the TCRdb table keeps only in-frame clones and is missing some. The data show around 230,000 clones, 88% seen once. The CDR3 has 17 amino acids. Trimming took off 0 bases at V and 4 bases at J, with 13 bases between the two ends. CDR1 and CDR2 (germline): LGHNA, YSLEER. The chain couples TRBV4-3 to TRBJ1-6, with D possibly matching TRBD1 (6 bases). Sequencing used PBMCs or T cells enriched from blood (not recorded which). The TCR was taken from a woman younger than 45 who had recovered from COVID-19. CDR3 sequence reads: CASSQDGNTGYNSPLHF. CDR3 DNA: TGCGCCAGCAGCCAAGACGGTAATACAGGGTATAATTCACCCCTCCACTTT.